This entry lists 26 T cell receptor beta chains sequenced from one sample in a study of T-cell memory formation after mild COVID-19. TCRdb reanalysed the 5' RACE reads using MiXCR and keeps one entry per CDR3 protein. The table lists 190,000 or so distinct CDR3 sequences, roughly a fifth of them singletons, with more than 20% in the top ten. The sample taken for sequencing was PBMCs or a T cell subset sorted from them (not recorded which). Receptors were obtained from an adult woman who had mild COVID-19 (a few samples of this study predate the infection). Cell type and time point are not known.

This clonotype was observed a handful of times. The chain links TRBV7-6 to TRBJ1-1; no firm D call. V gave up 2 bases and J gave up 4 bases, with 5 bases separating them. Germline V gene data show CDR1 as SGHVS and CDR2 as FNYEAQ. This CDR3 is built from 12 residues. The CDR3 DNA is TGTGCCAGCAGCTTATCACCCACTGAAGCTTTCTTT. It specifies CASSLSPTEAFF. Drawing the rest from reference TRBV7-6 and TRBJ1-1, the complete variable domain is GAGVSQSPRYKVTKRGQDVALRCDPISGHVSLYWYRQALGQGPEFLTYFNYEAQQDKSGLPNDRFSAERPEGSISTLTIQRTEQRDSAMYRCASSLSPTEAFFGQGTRLTVV.

This clonotype appeared a few times. The chain links TRBV7-9 to TRBJ2-7, with D perhaps TRBD2 (6 bases). Trimming removed 5 bases from V and 0 bases from J, with 17 bases in between. Germline V lookup: CDR1 SEHNR, CDR2 FQNEAQ (reference sequence). The CDR3 has 16 residues. CDR3: CASSGRDSTLSYEQYF. The CDR3 DNA sequence: TGTGCCAGCAGCGGTAGGGACTCCACCCTCTCCTACGAGCAGTACTTC.

The V call is TRBV6-5, the J call TRBJ2-7; D may be TRBD2 (5 bases). The CDR3 sequence is 13 residues long. With 8 bases removed from V and 7 bases from J, the gap between germline ends came to 18 bases. CDR1 and CDR2 (germline): MNHEY, SVGAGI. The CDR3: CASSAGTFLEQYF. As DNA, the CDR3 is TGTGCCAGCTCGGCGGGTACCTTCTTGGAGCAGTACTTC.

This clonotype appeared a few times. V usage is TRBV6-2 or TRBV6-3 and J usage is TRBJ2-4, with 7 bases fitting TRBD1. The V segment lost 2 bases and the J segment 0 bases; nucleotides outside the gene matches: 7. Germline CDR1 and CDR2: MNHEY and SVGEGT. The CDR3 totals 17 residues. The CDR3 region has the DNA TGTGCCAGCAGTTACGCGGACAGGTTCCCAGCCAAAAACATTCAGTACTTC. Translating it yields CASSYADRFPAKNIQYF.

CDR3 region: CATSRVDLGGYTF. CDR3 nucleotides: TGTGCCACCAGCAGGGTAGACTTGGGCGGCTACACCTTC. The chain combines TRBV15 with TRBJ1-2; D ambiguous. The germline CDR1 and CDR2 sequences are LNHNV and YYDKDF (reference sequence). The CDR3 consists of 13 residues. V gave up 3 bases and J gave up 8 bases, with 13 bases separating them.

The V gene is TRBV12-3 or TRBV12-4, the J gene TRBJ2-1; 8 bases align to TRBD1. V gave up 5 bases and J gave up 6 bases; unmatched junction bases: 9. CDR3 length: 15 amino acids. DNA of the CDR3: TGTGCCAGCAGTCCGTCCACCGGGACAGGCAATGAGCAGTTCTTC. Amino acid sequence: CASSPSTGTGNEQFF.

V usage is TRBV7-9 and J usage is TRBJ2-7, with TRBD2 matching over 14 bases. CDR3 length: 17 residues. After removal of 5 bases from V and 1 base from J, the junction contained 7 bases not matched to a gene. Germline lookup yields CDR1 SEHNR and CDR2 FQNEAQ (reference sequence). CDR3 bases: TGTGCCAGCAGCCAGGGACTAGCGGGAGCGAAGTCCTACGAGCAGTACTTC. It translates to CASSQGLAGAKSYEQYF.

In its sample, this clonotype was seen many times. This chain links TRBV7-6 with TRBJ1-3; no definite D call. Trimming pared 5 bases from V and 0 bases from J, leaving 11 bases between. The V gene's germline CDR1 is SGHVS and CDR2 FNYEAQ. This CDR3 is 15 amino acids long. The CDR3 protein is CASSPGSSSGNTIYF. DNA for the CDR3: TGTGCCAGCAGCCCCGGCTCGAGCTCTGGAAACACCATATATTTT.

CDR3 protein: CASSQEGRDFYEQYF. As DNA, the CDR3 is TGCGCCAGCAGCCAAGAAGGCAGGGACTTTTACGAGCAGTACTTC. The chain has TRBV4-1 and TRBJ2-7; TRBD2 might be the D (6 bases). This CDR3 spans 15 amino acids. Trimming removed 0 bases at V and 4 bases at J, with 13 bases between. Germline V gene sequence: CDR1 MGHRA, CDR2 YSYEKL.

This clonotype was seen at least ten times. This chain uses TRBV6-2 or TRBV6-3 with TRBJ1-2, with D unclear. Trimming removed 4 bases at V and 6 bases at J, with 9 bases between. This CDR3 spans 12 amino acids. The germline gives CDR1 MNHEY, CDR2 SVGEGT. As DNA, the CDR3 is TGTGCCAGCAGTTTCACCGACCATGGCTACACCTTC. Protein sequence: CASSFTDHGYTF.

This clonotype was counted only a few times. The chain combines TRBV9 with TRBJ1-6; D may be TRBD1 (6 bases). The CDR3 has 15 amino acids. The germline gives CDR1 SGDLS, CDR2 YYNGEE. V was cut by 3 bases and J by 7 bases, with 14 bases left in between. CDR3 amino acids: CASSDLRGTNSPLHF. CDR3 bases: TGTGCCAGCAGCGACCTCAGGGGCACCAATTCACCCCTCCACTTT.

Only a few counts were recorded for this clonotype. This sequence joins TRBV29-1 and TRBJ1-5; D uncertain. Germline V gene data show CDR1 as SQVTM and CDR2 as ANQGSEA. Between the trimmed V and J ends, which lost 6 bases and 5 bases, there was a span of 14 bases. The CDR3 contains 13 residues. CDR3 residues: CSVAVGAYQPQHF. The CDR3 DNA reads as TGCAGCGTCGCCGTGGGTGCTTATCAGCCCCAGCATTTT.

The genes are TRBV7-9 and TRBJ2-7, with 10 bases that match TRBD1. The V segment lost 5 bases and the J segment 2 bases; nucleotides outside the gene matches: 9. There are 16 residues in the CDR3. Per germline, CDR1 SEHNR and CDR2 FQNEAQ (reference sequence). The CDR3, as DNA: TGTGCCAGCAGCCGCTCCTACGGGACAGGGGCCTACGAGCAGTACTTC. Encoded protein: CASSRSYGTGAYEQYF.

This sequence joins TRBV7-9 and TRBJ1-2; a possible D gene is TRBD1 (5 bases). V was shortened by 1 base and J by 7 bases, with 16 bases between the two germline ends. Germline loops: CDR1 SEHNR, CDR2 FQNEAQ (reference sequence). The CDR3 is 15 amino acids. The CDR3, as DNA: TGTGCCAGCAGCTTAGTCGCCAGGGACTCAAGTGGCTACACCTTC. It encodes CASSLVARDSSGYTF.

This clonotype has only a few counts. V usage is TRBV27 and J usage is TRBJ2-7, with D unresolved. Between the trimmed V and J ends, which lost 3 bases and 6 bases, there was a span of 30 bases. The CDR3 runs to 19 residues. Germline V gene data show CDR1 as MNHEY and CDR2 as SMNVEV (reference sequence). As DNA, the CDR3 is TGTGCCAGCAGTTTCCGGTCCGAGTACCGAGCGTGGTGGACCTGCGAGCAGTACTTC. It encodes CASSFRSEYRAWWTCEQYF.

A few counts support this clonotype. The genes are TRBV28 and TRBJ2-4; TRBD1 aligns across 8 bases. CDR1 is MDHEN and CDR2 is SYDVKM in the germline V gene. V lost 7 bases and J lost 6; bases outside the gene matches: 2. This CDR3 spans 12 amino acids. For the CDR3, the DNA is TGTGCCAGCAACGGACAGGGAAACATTCAGTACTTC. Encoded protein: CASNGQGNIQYF.

The V call is TRBV6-2 or TRBV6-3, the J call TRBJ2-1, with D unresolved. This CDR3 has 15 residues. Germline lookup yields CDR1 MNHEY and CDR2 SVGEGT. V lost 2 bases, J lost 7 bases, and 15 bases lay in between. The CDR3 region has the DNA TGTGCCAGCAGTTACGGCGAGCTGGGCCCAAATGAGCAGTTCTTC. Amino acid sequence: CASSYGELGPNEQFF.

The chain combines TRBV27 with TRBJ2-7, with TRBD2 matching over 11 bases. CDR3 length: 15 amino acids. V was pared by 8 bases and J by 7 bases, with 13 bases of the junction left unmatched. CDR1 and CDR2 (germline): MNHEY, SMNVEV (reference sequence). CDR3 loop: CASGGLAGGMGEQYF. CDR3 in DNA: TGTGCCAGCGGGGGGCTAGCGGGAGGAATGGGGGAGCAGTACTTC.

This clonotype was observed a few times. This chain connects TRBV6-1 to TRBJ2-7; D unresolved. Germline values: CDR1 MNHNS, CDR2 SASEGT. V lost 2 bases, J lost 4 bases, and 9 bases lay in between. The CDR3 totals 13 residues. In nucleotides, the CDR3 is TGTGCCAGCAGTGAAAGTCCCGGGTACGAGCAGTACTTC. Translating gives CASSESPGYEQYF.

The chain uses TRBV15 and TRBJ2-7, with 8 positions matching TRBD2. The V and J ends lost 0 bases and 2 bases, in that order; junction bases with no gene match: 6. The germline gives CDR1 LNHNV, CDR2 YYDKDF (reference sequence). The CDR3 has 16 residues. CDR3 residues: CATSRDLVGRAYEQYF. As DNA, the CDR3 is TGTGCCACCAGCAGAGATCTTGTCGGGAGGGCCTACGAGCAGTACTTC.

This rearrangement joins TRBV20-1 to TRBJ1-2; no clear D. Between the trimmed V and J ends, which lost 5 bases and 4 bases, there was a span of 17 bases. CDR3 length equals 14 residues. Germline V CDR1 and CDR2: DFQATT, SNEGSKA (reference sequence). The CDR3 region is CSAPLQIFAYGYTF. In nucleotides, the CDR3 is TGCAGTGCTCCCTTGCAGATCTTTGCCTATGGCTACACCTTC.

The chain couples TRBV24-1 to TRBJ2-1; TRBD1 agrees at 7 bases. J gave up 7 bases and V 6 bases, and 17 bases lay outside the gene matches. The CDR3 sequence is 17 residues long. Germline V gene data show CDR1 as KGHDR and CDR2 as SFDVKD. CDR3 sequence reads: CATSHLPTGTEGNEQFF. The CDR3 DNA reads as TGTGCCACCAGTCACCTTCCCACCGGGACAGAAGGAAATGAGCAGTTCTTC.

This clonotype has just a few counts. The CDR3 DNA reads TGTGCCAGCAGTTTAATCCCGACGGAAAACACTGAAGCTTTCTTT. Translation gives CASSLIPTENTEAFF. This rearrangement joins TRBV27 to TRBJ1-1, with no clear D. Germline V gives CDR1 MNHEY, CDR2 SMNVEV (reference sequence). Trimming left V 2 bases short and J 2 bases short, with 12 bases between. The CDR3 totals 15 residues.

The table lists this clonotype with a few counts. The chain carries TRBV6-5 and TRBJ2-6; 10 bases map to TRBD2. Germline lookup yields CDR1 MNHEY and CDR2 SVGAGI. The V and J ends lost 6 bases and 3 bases, in that order; junction bases with no gene match: 23. This CDR3 is 22 amino acids long. The DNA of the CDR3 is TGTGCCAGCAGCCCCACTGTGGTAGCGGGAGGCCCGGTAGGCTTTGGGGCCAACGTCCTGACTTTC. Translated, it gives CASSPTVVAGGPVGFGANVLTF.

V and J are TRBV7-6 and TRBJ1-5; D remains unclear. The CDR3 runs to 12 residues. CDR1 and CDR2 from the germline V gene are SGHVS and FNYEAQ. The germline V and J ends were trimmed by 5 bases and 7 bases, with 9 bases remaining between them. CDR3 in amino acids: CASSGLDQPQHF. The CDR3 bases are TGTGCCAGCAGCGGATTGGACCAGCCCCAGCATTTT.

The chain has TRBV7-3 and TRBJ2-3; D tentatively fits TRBD1 or TRBD2 (5 bases each). V dropped 5 bases and J dropped 2 bases, with 17 bases sitting between them. In germline, CDR1 is SGHTA, CDR2 FQGTGA. The CDR3 runs 16 residues. The CDR3: CASSPPRGDVTDTQYF. The CDR3 DNA reads as TGTGCCAGCAGCCCCCCCAGAGGGGATGTCACAGATACGCAGTATTTT.